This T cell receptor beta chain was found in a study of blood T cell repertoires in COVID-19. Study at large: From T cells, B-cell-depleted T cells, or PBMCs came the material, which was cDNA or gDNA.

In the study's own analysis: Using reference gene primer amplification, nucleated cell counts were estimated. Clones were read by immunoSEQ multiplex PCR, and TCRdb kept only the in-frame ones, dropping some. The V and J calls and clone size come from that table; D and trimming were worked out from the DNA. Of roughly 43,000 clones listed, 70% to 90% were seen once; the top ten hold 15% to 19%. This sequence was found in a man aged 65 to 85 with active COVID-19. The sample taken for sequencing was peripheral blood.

The CDR3 DNA sequence: TGTGCCAGCAGCTTCGGGGGGGCAGGTGAGACCCAGTACTTC. This translates into CASSFGGAGETQYF. The J gene is TRBJ2-5, the V gene TRBV5-4; 8 positions agree with TRBD2. Germline CDR1 reads SGHNT; CDR2 reads YYREEE (reference sequence). The CDR3 has 14 residues. The J segment lost 5 bases and the V segment lost 2 bases, leaving 5 bases of the junction unmatched.